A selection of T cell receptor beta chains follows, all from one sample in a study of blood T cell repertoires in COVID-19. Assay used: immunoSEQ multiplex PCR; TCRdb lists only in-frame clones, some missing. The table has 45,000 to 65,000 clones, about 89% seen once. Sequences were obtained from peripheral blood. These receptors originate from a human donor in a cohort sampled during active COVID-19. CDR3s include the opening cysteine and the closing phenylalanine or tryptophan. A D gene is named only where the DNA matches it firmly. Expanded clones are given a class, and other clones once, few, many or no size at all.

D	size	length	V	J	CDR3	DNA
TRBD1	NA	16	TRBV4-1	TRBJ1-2	CASSQEQGVVDYGYTF	TGCGCCAGCAGCCAAGAACAGGGGGTAGTCGACTATGGCTACACCTTC
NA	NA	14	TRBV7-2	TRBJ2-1	CASSRPSFYNEQFF	TGTGCCAGCAGCCGCCCTAGTTTCTACAATGAGCAGTTCTTC
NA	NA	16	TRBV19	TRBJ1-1	CASSIDLLGGNTEAFF	TGTGCCAGTAGTATAGATCTATTGGGGGGGAACACTGAAGCTTTCTTT
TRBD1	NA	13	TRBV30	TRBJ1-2	CAWRGQGIGGYTF	TGTGCCTGGAGGGGACAGGGCATAGGTGGCTACACCTTC
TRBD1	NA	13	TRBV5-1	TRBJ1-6	CASSSDRNSPLHF	TGCGCCAGCAGCTCGGACAGGAATTCACCCCTCCACTTT
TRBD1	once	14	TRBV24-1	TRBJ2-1	CATLGQGPTNEQFF	TGTGCCACCCTTGGACAGGGACCCACAAATGAGCAGTTCTTC
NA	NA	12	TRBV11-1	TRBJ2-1	CASSFFLTGQFF	TGTGCCAGCAGCTTTTTCCTAACGGGGCAGTTCTTC
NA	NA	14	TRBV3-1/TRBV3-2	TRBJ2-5	CASSRRAGQETQYF	TGTGCCAGCAGCAGGAGGGCGGGACAAGAGACCCAGTACTTC
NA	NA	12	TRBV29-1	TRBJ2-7	CSVETSVSEQYF	TGCAGCGTTGAAACTAGTGTCTCCGAGCAGTACTTC
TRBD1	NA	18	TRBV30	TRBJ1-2	CAWSVFLSSGTGGYGYTF	TGTGCCTGGAGTGTGTTTTTGTCATCGGGGACAGGGGGCTATGGCTACACCTTC